This is a list of T cell receptor beta chains from one sample in a study of T-cell memory formation after mild COVID-19. TCRdb ran MiXCR on the 5' RACE reads and lists one entry per CDR3 protein. The table lists 450,000 to 650,000 distinct CDR3 sequences, around 20% of them singletons, with under 15% in the top ten. The source material was PBMCs or a T cell subset sorted from them (not recorded which). These receptors originate from an adult woman who had mild COVID-19 (a few samples of this study predate the infection). Cell type and time point are not known. CDR3s include the opening cysteine and the closing phenylalanine or tryptophan. A D gene is named only where the DNA matches it firmly. Clone size, where shown, is once, few, many, or a class for clones that have expanded.

>TRBV7-2|-|few|TRBJ2-7
CASSVSGYEQYF
TGTGCCAGCAGCGTTAGCGGCTACGAGCAGTACTTC
>TRBV20-1|TRBD1|-|TRBJ1-2
CSARARTGTGSYVNYGYTF
TGCAGTGCTAGAGCTAGAACCGGGACAGGATCCTATGTTAACTATGGCTACACCTTC
>TRBV7-2|-|many|TRBJ2-5
CASSLEFTQYF
TGTGCCAGCAGCTTAGAGTTTACCCAGTACTTC
>TRBV5-1|-|few|TRBJ2-1
CASSTRVGNEQFF
TGCGCCAGCAGCACCCGAGTAGGGAATGAGCAGTTCTTC
>TRBV24-1|TRBD1|few|TRBJ2-1
CVAQIKGVGQGYNEQFF
TGTGTAGCCCAGATCAAGGGGGTAGGACAGGGTTACAATGAGCAGTTCTTC
>TRBV5-1|TRBD2|-|TRBJ2-3
CASSRLAGPIYTDTQYF
TGCGCCAGCAGCCGGCTAGCGGGACCGATTTACACAGATACGCAGTATTTT
>TRBV7-9|TRBD1|-|TRBJ2-7
CASSNSTGGIAYEQYF
TGTGCCAGCAGCAACAGCACAGGGGGCATCGCCTACGAGCAGTACTTC
>TRBV20-1|TRBD2|-|TRBJ2-1
CSAREPGLADQYNEQFF
TGCAGTGCTAGAGAACCGGGACTAGCGGACCAGTACAATGAGCAGTTCTTC
>TRBV14|-|-|TRBJ2-1
CASSQDWGEIWNEQFF
TGTGCCAGCAGCCAAGATTGGGGGGAGATATGGAATGAGCAGTTCTTC
>TRBV7-2|TRBD2|many|TRBJ2-3
CASSVGLASADTQYF
TGTGCCAGCAGCGTGGGACTAGCGAGTGCAGATACGCAGTATTTT
>TRBV5-1|-|-|TRBJ1-2
CASSLEWAANYGYTF
TGCGCCAGCAGCTTGGAGTGGGCAGCTAACTATGGCTACACCTTC
>TRBV12-3/TRBV12-4|-|-|TRBJ1-5
CASSRSDNQPQHF
TGTGCCAGCAGTCGTTCCGACAATCAGCCCCAGCATTTT
>TRBV5-1|-|once|TRBJ2-5
CASSSGTHILETQYF
TGCGCCAGCAGCTCCGGGACTCACATTTTGGAGACCCAGTACTTC
>TRBV7-3|TRBD1|-|TRBJ2-7
CASSHDRGENYEQYF
TGTGCCAGCAGCCACGACAGGGGAGAGAACTACGAGCAGTACTTC
>TRBV30|-|-|TRBJ2-5
CAWSVIEETQYF
TGTGCCTGGAGTGTAATAGAAGAGACCCAGTACTTC
>TRBV4-1|TRBD1|few|TRBJ2-7
CASSQETIGTGGYEQYF
TGCGCCAGCAGCCAAGAAACGATAGGGACAGGGGGCTACGAGCAGTACTTC